These 23 T cell receptor beta chains originate from one sample sequenced in a study of cytomegalovirus exposure and HLA in healthy donors. PCR involved 60 Vbeta and 13 Jbeta primers. Sequencing used immunoSEQ multiplex PCR; TCRdb keeps in-frame clones, though not all of them. The sample lists some 130,000 clones, 65% to 80% occurring once. Sequenced input: PBMCs. The receptors were sampled from a woman aged 40 to 50 in good health and CMV-seronegative.

The rearrangement joins TRBV5-1 to TRBJ2-3, with TRBD2 identical over 10 bases. The CDR3 sequence is 16 residues long. The V gene's germline CDR1 is SGHRS and CDR2 YFSETQ. V shed 1 base and J 2 bases; nucleotides not matched to a gene: 4. This chain's CDR3 is CASSLTLAGATDTQYF. For the CDR3, the DNA is TGCGCCAGCAGCTTGACCCTAGCGGGGGCCACAGATACGCAGTATTTT.

The table lists this clone with a few counts. The chain uses TRBV5-1 and TRBJ1-1; 9 nucleotides match TRBD1. The V segment lost 4 bases and the J segment 6 bases; nucleotides outside the gene matches: 7. Germline values: CDR1 SGHRS, CDR2 YFSETQ. The CDR3 has 14 amino acids. The CDR3 loop reads CASSVTGGEAEAFF. As DNA, the CDR3 is TGCGCCAGCAGCGTGACAGGGGGTGAGGCTGAAGCTTTCTTT.

The J gene is TRBJ1-1, the V gene TRBV19, with TRBD1 matching 7 bases. This CDR3 spans 15 amino acids. CDR1 is LNHDA, CDR2 SQIVND, per germline (reference sequence). With 5 bases clipped from V and 0 bases from J, the junction kept 6 bases outside the gene matches. The CDR3 DNA is TGTGCCAGTAGTGCGGGACAGAACCTGAACACTGAAGCTTTCTTT. Amino acids: CASSAGQNLNTEAFF. Complete variable domain (other parts from reference TRBV19 and TRBJ1-1): DGGITQSPKYLFRKEGQNVTLSCEQNLNHDAMYWYRQDPGQGLRLIYYSQIVNDFQKGDIAEGYSVSREKKESFPLTVTSAQKNPTAFYLCASSAGQNLNTEAFFGQGTRLTVV.

The J gene is TRBJ2-3, the V gene TRBV5-3; D is possibly TRBD2 (6 bases). TRBV5-3 is given ORF status, its function remaining uncertain. V lost 10 bases to trimming and J lost 3 bases, with 21 bases between them. This CDR3 has 15 residues. The CDR3 DNA reads as TGTGCCTCTAGGGGAGGTTCTTTAGCTACAGATACGCAGTATTTT. Amino acids: CASRGGSLATDTQYF.

Details on this clone: An end of the junction does not agree with germline; a read error may underlie this. This chain uses TRBV29-1 with TRBJ1-2, with a weak D call TRBD1 (5 bases). The CDR3 runs to 10 residues. Germline V gives CDR1 SQVTM, CDR2 ANQGSEA. CDR3 nucleotides: TGCAGCGTTTTATCGACAGTCACGCGCTTC. This gives the protein CSVLSTVTRF.

The chain links TRBV5-1 to TRBJ2-3; 9 positions match TRBD2. V lost 7 bases and J lost 2; bases outside the gene matches: 8. Germline V gene lookup returns CDR1 SGHRS and CDR2 YFSETQ. This CDR3 has 15 amino acids. This CDR3 is CASGSGRPSTDTQYF. CDR3 nucleotide sequence: TGCGCCAGCGGCAGCGGGAGGCCTTCCACAGATACGCAGTATTTT.

This sequence joins TRBV28 and TRBJ2-7; a weak D match, TRBD2 (5 bases). CDR3 length: 14 residues. The V end was cut by 5 bases, the J end by 3 bases, with 14 bases between. Germline CDR1 is MDHEN and CDR2 is SYDVKM. CDR3 coding DNA: TGTGCCAGCAGTCCGCTGGGGAGCGTCTACGAGCAGTACTTC. Translated: CASSPLGSVYEQYF.

As to this clone: Since no conserved phenylalanine or tryptophan closes the CDR3, a read error is the likely cause. The chain recombines TRBV9 with TRBJ1-1; D unresolved. Germline V gene data show CDR1 as SGDLS and CDR2 as YYNGEE. The CDR3 consists of 14 residues. Trimming removed 2 bases at V and 2 bases at J, with 10 bases between. The CDR3 DNA follows: TGTGCCAGCAGCGTGGGCAGCTTCAACACTGAAGCTTTCCTT. Translation gives CASSVGSFNTEAFL.

The chain employs TRBV7-3 and TRBJ1-2; TRBD1 matches at 12 bases. Trimming removed 5 bases from V and 5 bases from J; junction bases left unmatched: 9. Per the germline V gene, CDR1 is SGHTA and CDR2 is FQGTGA. The CDR3 loop spans 16 amino acids. CDR3 nucleotides: TGTGCCAGCAGCCCCACCGGGACAGGGGGCTGGTATGGCTACACCTTC. Translation: CASSPTGTGGWYGYTF.

The CDR3 protein is CASNGGQGPNQPQHF. DNA for the CDR3: TGTGCCAGCAATGGGGGACAGGGCCCGAATCAGCCCCAGCATTTT. The chain employs TRBV6-6 and TRBJ1-5; 9 nucleotides line up with TRBD1. From germline, CDR1 is MNHNY and CDR2 SVGAGI (reference sequence). Trimming at V came to 7 bases and at J to 4 bases, leaving 8 bases not matched to a gene. This CDR3 has 15 residues.

This chain uses TRBV6-6 with TRBJ2-1; the match to TRBD2 covers 7 bases. After removal of 7 bases from V and 0 bases from J, the junction contained 6 bases not matched to a gene. Germline V lookup: CDR1 MNHNY, CDR2 SVGAGI (reference sequence). The CDR3 is made up of 15 amino acids. The DNA of the CDR3 is TGTGCCAGCATGAGCGGGGAGCTCTCCTACAATGAGCAGTTCTTC. It specifies CASMSGELSYNEQFF.

This chain joins TRBV27 and TRBJ1-4, with D perhaps TRBD1 (5 bases). The germline V gene encodes CDR1 MNHEY and CDR2 SMNVEV (reference sequence). Between the trimmed V and J ends, which lost 0 bases and 5 bases, there was a span of 7 bases. This CDR3 is built from 14 residues. CDR3 coding DNA: TGTGCCAGCAGTTTATCCCCAGGGAATGAAAAACTGTTTTTT. Its translation is CASSLSPGNEKLFF.

V and J are TRBV28 and TRBJ1-6, with D unresolved. V gave up 6 bases and J gave up 0 bases, with 6 bases separating them. This CDR3 has 14 amino acids. The germline V gene encodes CDR1 MDHEN and CDR2 SYDVKM. The CDR3 loop is CASSLSSYNSPLHF. CDR3 DNA sequence: TGTGCCAGCAGCCTCAGCTCCTATAATTCACCCCTCCACTTT.

The chain uses TRBV29-1 and TRBJ2-7, with D unresolved. V lost 0 bases, J lost 1 base, and 4 bases lay in between. Germline V gene data show CDR1 as SQVTM and CDR2 as ANQGSEA. This CDR3 comprises 12 residues. The CDR3 nucleotides are TGCAGCGTTGAAGACAGGTCCTACGAGCAGTACTTC. Amino acid sequence: CSVEDRSYEQYF.

There are a few counts of this clone. The chain has TRBV29-1 and TRBJ1-2; 8 bases match TRBD1. The V gene's germline CDR1 is SQVTM and CDR2 ANQGSEA. Unmatched junction bases numbered 6, after V lost 7 bases and J lost 8 bases. This CDR3 has 11 amino acids. The CDR3 DNA follows: TGCAGCGGCGGGACAGGTGAAGGCTACACCTTC. Translated: CSGGTGEGYTF.

V usage is TRBV9 and J usage is TRBJ1-3, with 7 bases lining up with TRBD1. V was pared by 3 bases and J by 0 bases, with 6 bases of the junction left unmatched. Germline V gives CDR1 SGDLS, CDR2 YYNGEE. The CDR3 covers 16 residues. CDR3 sequence reads: CASSATTGFSGNTIYF. CDR3 coding DNA: TGTGCCAGCAGCGCAACGACAGGGTTCTCTGGAAACACCATATATTTT.

This clone was seen only a few times. CDR3 residues: CASTREGQGWQPQHF. The CDR3 region has the DNA TGTGCCAGCACGCGCGAAGGACAGGGCTGGCAGCCCCAGCATTTT. This chain links TRBV2 with TRBJ1-5; the match to TRBD1 covers 8 bases. The germline V gene encodes CDR1 SNHLY and CDR2 FYNNEI. The CDR3 consists of 15 residues. The V segment lost 7 bases and the J segment 7 bases; nucleotides outside the gene matches: 12. The entire variable domain, with the rest obtained from reference TRBV2 and TRBJ1-5, is as follows: EPEVTQTPSHQVTQMGQEVILRCVPISNHLYFYWYRQILGQKVEFLVSFYNNEISEKSEIFDDQFSVERPDGSNFTLKIRSTKLEDSAMYFCASTREGQGWQPQHFGDGTRLSIL.

The CDR3 loop reads CASSRDNSYEQYF. The CDR3 DNA reads TGTGCCAGCAGCCGGGACAACTCCTACGAGCAGTACTTC. This chain joins TRBV2 and TRBJ2-7; a possible D gene is TRBD1 (6 bases). This CDR3 has 13 residues. CDR1 is SNHLY, CDR2 FYNNEI, per germline. Trimming left V 6 bases short and J 0 bases short, with 9 bases between.

The chain is built from TRBV11-2 and TRBJ2-7; tentative D call: TRBD1 (7 bases). Per the germline V gene, CDR1 is SGHAT and CDR2 is FQNNGV. V was clipped by 0 bases and J by 6 bases, with 12 bases between them. The CDR3 extends over 14 amino acids. The CDR3 nucleotides read TGTGCCAGCAGCTTAGATCAGGGGGGACGCGAGCAGTACTTC. It specifies CASSLDQGGREQYF.

The rearrangement uses TRBV29-1 and TRBJ2-7; D perhaps matches TRBD1 (5 bases). Trimming left V 6 bases short and J 5 bases short, with 14 bases between. This CDR3 contains 12 residues. Germline CDR1 reads SQVTM; CDR2 reads ANQGSEA. The CDR3 DNA reads TGCAGCGTGTCAGGGATGGTGGACGAGCAGTACTTC. It is translated as CSVSGMVDEQYF.

This sequence joins TRBV4-2 and TRBJ2-7; D may be TRBD2 (5 bases). The CDR3 is made up of 16 amino acids. Per the germline V gene, CDR1 is LGHNA and CDR2 is YNFKEQ. V was clipped by 4 bases and J by 2 bases, with 18 bases between them. The CDR3 here is CASSRAGLTRTYEQYF. The CDR3 DNA is TGTGCCAGCAGCCGGGCCGGACTGACCCGCACCTACGAGCAGTACTTC.

This clone was seen only a few times. V and J are TRBV2 and TRBJ1-2, with 8 bases lining up with TRBD1. Losses at the gene ends were 2 bases for V and 5 bases for J; bases not matched to a gene: 1. CDR1 and CDR2 from the germline V gene are SNHLY and FYNNEI. The CDR3 consists of 13 residues. CDR3 loop: CASSEQGAYGYTF. The CDR3 region has the DNA TGTGCCAGCAGTGAACAGGGGGCGTATGGCTACACCTTC.

This chain links TRBV27 with TRBJ2-7; a weak D match, TRBD2 (7 bases). The CDR3 covers 15 residues. Germline V gives CDR1 MNHEY, CDR2 SMNVEV (reference sequence). V dropped 3 bases and J dropped 2 bases, with 14 bases sitting between them. The CDR3 bases are TGTGCCAGCAGTTTTGGGGGGGCCCCTGCCTACGAGCAGTACTTC. It specifies CASSFGGAPAYEQYF.